The 8 T cell receptor beta chains below all came from one sample that was sequenced in a study of control samples from healthy donors and cancer patients. The protocol was immunoSEQ multiplex PCR, while the TCRdb copy is restricted to in-frame clones and leaves out a portion. The table has roughly 100,000 clones, 83% seen once. The specimen sequenced was blood. These receptor sequences come from a woman between 45 and 60 years old in good health.

The chain employs TRBV19 and TRBJ1-6; the match to TRBD1 covers 8 bases. The CDR3 extends over 13 amino acids. CDR1 is LNHDA, CDR2 SQIVND, per germline (reference sequence). The J segment lost 14 bases and the V segment lost 6 bases, leaving 9 bases of the junction unmatched. CDR3 sequence: CASRDRGFKSLHF. The CDR3 DNA reads TGTGCCAGTAGAGACAGGGGCTTTAAGTCCCTCCACTTT.

The chain is built from TRBV5-4 and TRBJ1-2, with a possible D match to TRBD1 (5 bases). The CDR3 runs to 16 residues. Germline assignment: CDR1 SGHNT and CDR2 YYREEE (reference sequence). Trimming removed 1 base at V and 5 bases at J, with 18 bases between. CDR3 amino acids: CASSLILGQGSYGYTF. CDR3 in DNA: TGTGCCAGCAGCTTGATACTGGGCCAGGGATCATATGGCTACACCTTC.

The chain employs TRBV6-2 or TRBV6-3 and TRBJ1-1; 9 bases line up with TRBD1. V shed 6 bases and J 3 bases; nucleotides not matched to a gene: 11. The CDR3 sequence is 16 residues long. Germline CDR1 is MNHEY and CDR2 is SVGEGT. The CDR3 region has the DNA TGTGCCAGCAGCCACGGACAGGGGATAACGGACACTGAAGCTTTCTTT. Its translation: CASSHGQGITDTEAFF.

This clone was recorded a few times. The chain employs TRBV7-6 and TRBJ2-1; TRBD2 is a possible D gene (5 bases). V shed 3 bases and J shed 3 bases, with 9 bases lying between them. The CDR3 is 14 residues long. Germline loops: CDR1 SGHVS, CDR2 FNYEAQ. The CDR3 reads CASSLDGLYNEQFF. The CDR3 coding sequence is TGTGCCAGCAGCTTGGACGGACTCTACAATGAGCAGTTCTTC.

This clone was detected a few times. The CDR3 here is CASSQTSGRETQYF. DNA for the CDR3: TGTGCCAGCAGCCAAACTAGCGGGAGGGAGACCCAGTACTTC. This chain uses TRBV14 with TRBJ2-5; 12 bases map to TRBD2. With 2 bases clipped from V and 5 bases from J, the junction kept 0 bases outside the gene matches. This CDR3 comprises 14 residues. Looked up from germline, CDR1 is SGHDN and CDR2 is FVKESK.

This clone has only one observation. This chain uses TRBV2 with TRBJ1-5; D may be TRBD1 (6 bases). Germline assignment: CDR1 SNHLY and CDR2 FYNNEI. V was cut by 5 bases and J by 9 bases, with 14 bases left in between. The CDR3 loop spans 13 amino acids. The CDR3 is CASSTGREGPQHF. As DNA, the CDR3 is TGTGCCAGCAGTACAGGGAGGGAAGGGCCCCAGCATTTT.

The chain uses TRBV6-5 and TRBJ1-6, with 7 nucleotides matching TRBD1. V gave up 6 bases and J gave up 3 bases; unmatched junction bases: 2. CDR3 length: 14 amino acids. Germline V gene data show CDR1 as MNHEY and CDR2 as SVGAGI. The CDR3 sequence is CASRTGSYNSPLHF. CDR3 nucleotide sequence: TGTGCCAGCAGGACAGGGAGCTATAATTCACCCCTCCACTTT.

The J gene is TRBJ2-1, the V gene TRBV5-4; 12 bases line up with TRBD2. Germline assignment: CDR1 SGHNT and CDR2 YYREEE (reference sequence). J was trimmed by 5 bases and V by 1 base; bases with no gene match: 7. CDR3 length: 17 amino acids. The CDR3 sequence: CASSLYGLAGKDNEQFF. The DNA of the CDR3 is TGTGCCAGCAGCTTGTATGGACTAGCGGGAAAGGACAATGAGCAGTTCTTC.